The sequence of this T cell receptor (beta chain) was determined in a study of shared clonotypes between healthy human individuals. Overall study context: Aged 18 to 49, the donors were a couple of women and a few men.

The CDR3 runs 15 residues. With V trimmed by 8 bases and J by 8 bases, 10 bases remained unmatched. Germline V gives CDR1 SGHNT, CDR2 YENEEA. Once extracted for a subset, genomic DNA was divided evenly among several immunoSEQ plates. Spread over ten immunoSEQ deep assay plates, unsorted PBMC DNA underwent sequencing. How the authors handled the data: ImmunoSEQ supplied junction-only sequences lacking quality scores, so filtering was different. The method was immunoSEQ multiplex PCR; TCRdb's version includes in-frame clones alone and lacks a portion of them. V, J and clone size were drawn from that table, and D and trimming were deduced from the DNA. The table includes a few hundred thousand clones, around three quarters detected once. This clone showed up just once.

The chain uses TRBV11-3 and TRBJ2-2, with 11 bases fitting TRBD2. This TCR derives from a middle-aged woman in good health. Some clones in this sample may be carry-over from other donors' samples. The sequencing input was PBMCs. CDR3 in amino acids: CASSKGLAAAGELFF. The CDR3 DNA reads TGTGCCAGCTCAAAGGGACTAGCGGCAGCGGGGGAGCTGTTTTTT.